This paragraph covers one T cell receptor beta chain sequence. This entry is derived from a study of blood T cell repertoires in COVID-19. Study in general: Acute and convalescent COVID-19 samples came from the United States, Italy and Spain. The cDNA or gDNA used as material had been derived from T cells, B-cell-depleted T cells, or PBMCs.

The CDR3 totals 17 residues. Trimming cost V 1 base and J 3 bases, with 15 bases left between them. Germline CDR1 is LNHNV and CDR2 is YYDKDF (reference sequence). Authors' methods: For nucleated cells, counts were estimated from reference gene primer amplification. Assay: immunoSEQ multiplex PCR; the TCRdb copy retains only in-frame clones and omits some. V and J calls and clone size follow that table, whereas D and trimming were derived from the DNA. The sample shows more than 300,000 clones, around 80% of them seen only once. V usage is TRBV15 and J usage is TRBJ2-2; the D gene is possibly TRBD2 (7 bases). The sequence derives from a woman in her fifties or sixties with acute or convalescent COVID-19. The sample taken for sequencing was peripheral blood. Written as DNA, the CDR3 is TGTGCCACCAGCAGAGTGAAGGGGGGGCGGGACACCGGGGAGCTGTTTTTT. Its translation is CATSRVKGGRDTGELFF.